Listed here are 27 T cell receptor beta chains from one sample, sequenced in a study of blood T cell repertoires in COVID-19. TCRdb's table, derived via immunoSEQ multiplex PCR, lists solely in-frame clones and lacks some. The sample lists under 8,000 clones; roughly nine tenths were seen once. The sequenced material came from peripheral blood. Receptors originate from a human donor in a cohort sampled during active COVID-19. The donor label of this sample is uncertain.

The rearrangement joins TRBV5-6 to TRBJ2-7; 9 bases match TRBD1. The CDR3 length is 15 residues. The junction had 5 bases not matched to a gene; V was cut back by 1 base and J by 3 bases. Per germline, CDR1 SGHDT and CDR2 YYEEEE. DNA for the CDR3: TGTGCCAGCAGCTTGATAGGACAGGGGAACTACGAGCAGTACTTC. It translates to CASSLIGQGNYEQYF. The entire variable domain, with the rest obtained from reference TRBV5-6 and TRBJ2-7, is as follows: DAGVTQSPTHLIKTRGQQVTLRCSPKSGHDTVSWYQQALGQGPQFIFQYYEEEERQRGNFPDRFSGHQFPNYSSELNVNALLLGDSALYLCASSLIGQGNYEQYFGPGTRLTVT.

The chain combines TRBV19 with TRBJ1-3, with TRBD1 identical over 8 bases. The ends lost 9 bases at V and 0 bases at J; junction bases unmatched: 13. CDR3 length: 17 amino acids. CDR1 LNHDA and CDR2 SQIVND come from the germline V gene (reference sequence). The CDR3 sequence is CASDRGSHPFSGNTIYF. CDR3 bases: TGTGCCAGCGACAGGGGTTCCCATCCTTTCTCTGGAAACACCATATATTTT.

This clone appeared a few times. The rearrangement uses TRBV6-1 and TRBJ2-7, with D maybe TRBD1 (5 bases). The CDR3 is made up of 13 amino acids. Deletions cut 1 base from V and 4 bases from J, with 8 bases between. The germline gives CDR1 MNHNS, CDR2 SASEGT. CDR3 DNA sequence: TGTGCCAGCAGTGAAGACCCAGGGTACGAGCAGTACTTC. Translation gives CASSEDPGYEQYF.

The chain employs TRBV19 and TRBJ2-7; 12 bases line up with TRBD2. The CDR3 totals 16 residues. Germline loops: CDR1 LNHDA, CDR2 SQIVND (reference sequence). Germline trimming cut 6 bases from V and 4 bases from J; bases unmatched to any gene: 10. Written as DNA, the CDR3 is TGTGCCAGTAGCTCTGCCCAGACTAGCGGGGGATACGAGCAGTACTTC. Amino acid sequence: CASSSAQTSGGYEQYF.

The chain uses TRBV5-5 and TRBJ2-3; tentative D call: TRBD2 (5 bases). Germline CDR1 and CDR2: SGHKS and YYEKEE (reference sequence). This CDR3 spans 13 amino acids. V was pared by 4 bases and J by 2 bases, with 8 bases between. The CDR3 protein is CASSQRLTDTQYF. CDR3 DNA sequence: TGTGCCAGCAGCCAGCGGCTCACAGATACGCAGTATTTT.

V and J are TRBV6-5 and TRBJ1-2, with TRBD1 matching over 8 bases. The CDR3 has 14 residues. Germline loops: CDR1 MNHEY, CDR2 SVGAGI. After removal of 5 bases from V and 2 bases from J, the junction contained 4 bases not matched to a gene. The CDR3 is CASSTRTGNYGYTF. In DNA, the CDR3 is TGTGCCAGCAGTACCAGGACAGGGAACTATGGCTACACCTTC.

The V gene is TRBV5-6, the J gene TRBJ2-7; 11 nucleotides align to TRBD2. Germline CDR1 SGHDT, CDR2 YYEEEE. Losses at the gene ends were 4 bases for V and 1 base for J; bases not matched to a gene: 7. The CDR3 has 16 residues. CDR3 region: CASSAVSSGGSYEQYF. The CDR3 DNA is TGTGCCAGCAGCGCCGTTTCTAGCGGGGGGTCCTACGAGCAGTACTTC. The whole variable domain, filled in from reference TRBV5-6 and TRBJ2-7, reads DAGVTQSPTHLIKTRGQQVTLRCSPKSGHDTVSWYQQALGQGPQFIFQYYEEEERQRGNFPDRFSGHQFPNYSSELNVNALLLGDSALYLCASSAVSSGGSYEQYFGPGTRLTVT.

The chain links TRBV19 to TRBJ1-1; tentative D call: TRBD1 (6 bases). Looked up from germline, CDR1 is LNHDA and CDR2 is SQIVND (reference sequence). CDR3 length: 14 residues. V was trimmed by 3 bases and J by 5 bases, leaving 13 bases between them. CDR3 DNA sequence: TGTGCCAGTAGTATTAACAGGGAAGGAACTGAAGCTTTCTTT. This sequence encodes CASSINREGTEAFF.

The genes are TRBV5-1 and TRBJ2-5, with 9 nucleotides matching TRBD1. Germline CDR1 reads SGHRS; CDR2 reads YFSETQ. V gave up 0 bases and J gave up 4 bases; unmatched junction bases: 1. The CDR3 consists of 14 residues. CDR3 region: CASSLGQGVETQYF. The CDR3 coding sequence is TGCGCCAGCAGCTTGGGACAGGGGGTAGAGACCCAGTACTTC.

The V and J genes are TRBV5-8 and TRBJ2-6, with a tentative D call TRBD1 (6 bases). The CDR3 is 15 amino acids. V dropped 0 bases and J dropped 4 bases, with 8 bases sitting between them. The germline V gene has CDR1 SGHTS and CDR2 YDEGEE. In nucleotides, the CDR3 is TGTGCCAGCAGCTTGGATGGGACAGGGGCCAACGTCCTGACTTTC. Amino acid sequence: CASSLDGTGANVLTF.

The V call is TRBV30, the J call TRBJ2-1; D gene unclear. Germline loops: CDR1 GTSNPN, CDR2 SVGIG (reference sequence). The CDR3 covers 13 residues. V was shortened by 4 bases and J by 5 bases, with 12 bases between the two germline ends. CDR3 region: CAWNRRPNNEQFF. The CDR3 DNA follows: TGTGCCTGGAACCGGAGACCCAACAATGAGCAGTTCTTC.

The chain recombines TRBV5-1 with TRBJ2-3, with TRBD2 matching 7 bases. V dropped 4 bases and J dropped 8; count of bases not matched to a gene: 13. CDR1 is SGHRS, CDR2 YFSETQ, per germline. This CDR3 is built from 15 residues. The CDR3 bases are TGCGCCAGCAGCCGGGGGGAGGAGAAGGAAGCTACGCAGTATTTT. Translation gives CASSRGEEKEATQYF.

The V call is TRBV27, the J call TRBJ1-2; D uncertain. In germline, CDR1 is MNHEY, CDR2 SMNVEV (reference sequence). The length of the CDR3 is 14 residues. V shed 5 bases and J shed 4 bases, with 14 bases lying between them. The CDR3 coding sequence is TGTGCCAGCAGTCCCATACCTTCGGGCTATGGCTACACCTTC. Translated: CASSPIPSGYGYTF.

The chain recombines TRBV5-1 with TRBJ2-3; D is ambiguous. V lost 0 bases, J lost 4 bases, and 12 bases lay in between. Per the germline V gene, CDR1 is SGHRS and CDR2 is YFSETQ. This CDR3 comprises 15 residues. The DNA for the CDR3 is TGCGCCAGCAGCTTGGCCGTCTCCGAGGCAGATACGCAGTATTTT. The encoded protein is CASSLAVSEADTQYF. Looking up the rest from reference TRBV5-1 and TRBJ2-3 gives the full variable domain: KAGVTQTPRYLIKTRGQQVTLSCSPISGHRSVSWYQQTPGQGLQFLFEYFSETQRNKGNFPGRFSGRQFSNSRSEMNVSTLELGDSALYLCASSLAVSEADTQYFGPGTRLTVL.

The chain employs TRBV5-4 and TRBJ2-2, with TRBD1 matching over 10 bases. The CDR3 is made up of 16 amino acids. With V trimmed by 0 bases and J by 6 bases, 5 bases remained unmatched. Germline lookup yields CDR1 SGHNT and CDR2 YYREEE (reference sequence). CDR3 loop: CASSLAGTGVPGELFF. For the CDR3, the DNA is TGTGCCAGCAGCTTGGCCGGGACAGGGGTTCCCGGGGAGCTGTTTTTT.

This sequence joins TRBV5-4 and TRBJ1-2; no clear D. The V gene lost 0 bases and the J gene lost 7 bases, with 10 bases spanning the gap. The CDR3 is 13 residues long. Germline lookup yields CDR1 SGHNT and CDR2 YYREEE (reference sequence). CDR3 DNA: TGTGCCAGCAGCTTGGATGAGCGGGGTGGCTACACCTTC. Translation gives CASSLDERGGYTF.

This clone is large (0.1 to 1%). The chain links TRBV23-1 to TRBJ2-2, with 8 bases that match TRBD1. TRBV23-1 is an ORF, with its function uncertain. The CDR3 spans 18 residues. V gave up 2 bases and J gave up 4 bases; unmatched junction bases: 12. CDR3 loop: CASSQPDRERVLTGELFF. The CDR3 region has the DNA TGCGCCAGCAGTCAACCGGACAGGGAAAGGGTCCTCACCGGGGAGCTGTTTTTT.

The gene calls are TRBV19 and TRBJ1-6; 9 nucleotides align to TRBD1. The germline gives CDR1 LNHDA, CDR2 SQIVND (reference sequence). After removal of 5 bases from V and 0 bases from J, the junction contained 8 bases not matched to a gene. The CDR3 runs 18 residues. The CDR3 spells CASSASPGQGSYNSPLHF. CDR3 bases: TGTGCCAGTAGTGCTTCACCGGGACAGGGCTCCTATAATTCACCCCTCCACTTT.

The CDR3, as DNA: TGTGCCAGCAGTCTACGACAGGGGGCGGGAGCAAATCAGCCCCAGCATTTT. This sequence encodes CASSLRQGAGANQPQHF. The rearrangement uses TRBV28 and TRBJ1-5, with 10 bases identical to TRBD1. Germline V lookup: CDR1 MDHEN, CDR2 SYDVKM. The CDR3 is 17 residues long. The junction had 11 bases not matched to a gene; V was cut back by 5 bases and J by 4 bases.

This clone was observed a handful of times. The rearrangement links TRBV6-4 to TRBJ2-6; 7 bases fit TRBD2. The germline V gene has CDR1 MRHNA and CDR2 SNTAGT. J gave up 1 base and V 0 bases, and 0 bases lay outside the gene matches. The CDR3 extends over 16 amino acids. In DNA form, the CDR3 reads TGTGCCAGCAGTGACTCCGGGGGGTCTGGGGCCAACGTCCTGACTTTC. It codes for CASSDSGGSGANVLTF.

This clone was recorded only once. The chain is built from TRBV5-4 and TRBJ1-3; 8 nucleotides line up with TRBD1. This CDR3 contains 16 residues. Germline CDR1 SGHNT, CDR2 YYREEE (reference sequence). Losses at the gene ends were 4 bases for V and 2 bases for J; bases not matched to a gene: 8. CDR3 bases: TGTGCCAGCAGCCCCCAGGGGGCGAAGACTGGAAACACCATATATTTT. Protein: CASSPQGAKTGNTIYF.

V gene TRBV18 combines with J gene TRBJ2-1, with D uncertain. Germline V gene sequence: CDR1 KGHSH, CDR2 LQKENI. The CDR3 is 14 amino acids. Trimming shortened V by 3 bases and J by 0 bases, and 6 bases separated the two germline ends. The CDR3 DNA sequence: TGTGCCAGCTCACCCCTGAGCTCCTACAATGAGCAGTTCTTC. Protein product: CASSPLSSYNEQFF.

This chain joins TRBV5-1 and TRBJ2-2; 9 nucleotides match TRBD2. This CDR3 comprises 16 residues. Germline V gives CDR1 SGHRS, CDR2 YFSETQ. J gave up 2 bases and V 5 bases, and 7 bases lay outside the gene matches. The CDR3 DNA sequence: TGCGCCAGCAGGCTCCTAGCGGGGAGAAACACCGGGGAGCTGTTTTTT. The encoded protein is CASRLLAGRNTGELFF.

The chain links TRBV5-1 to TRBJ1-5; weak D call: TRBD1 (5 bases). CDR3 length: 15 residues. V was trimmed by 4 bases and J by 2 bases, leaving 13 bases between them. CDR1 is SGHRS and CDR2 is YFSETQ in the germline V gene. The CDR3 DNA is TGCGCCAGCAGCCCGGACGGGACTCGCAATCAGCCCCAGCATTTT. This codes for CASSPDGTRNQPQHF.

The gene calls are TRBV19 and TRBJ2-2; the match to TRBD1 covers 8 bases. Trimming removed 4 bases from V and 2 bases from J; junction bases left unmatched: 6. There are 16 residues in the CDR3. Germline V CDR1 and CDR2: LNHDA, SQIVND (reference sequence). The CDR3, as DNA: TGTGCCAGTAGTACATGGGGGACAGGTAACACCGGGGAGCTGTTTTTT. Translation gives CASSTWGTGNTGELFF.

V and J are TRBV19 and TRBJ2-3; perhaps TRBD1 as D (6 bases). V lost 3 bases to trimming and J lost 4 bases, with 11 bases between them. CDR1 is LNHDA and CDR2 is SQIVND in the germline V gene (reference sequence). This CDR3 has 14 amino acids. CDR3 in amino acids: CASSMAQGPDTQYF. The DNA of the CDR3 is TGTGCCAGTAGTATGGCACAGGGACCAGATACGCAGTATTTT. The full variable domain, its missing parts supplied by reference TRBV19 and TRBJ2-3, is DGGITQSPKYLFRKEGQNVTLSCEQNLNHDAMYWYRQDPGQGLRLIYYSQIVNDFQKGDIAEGYSVSREKKESFPLTVTSAQKNPTAFYLCASSMAQGPDTQYFGPGTRLTVL.

This rearrangement joins TRBV6-1 to TRBJ1-2, with 7 bases lining up with TRBD1. V shed 1 base and J 2 bases; nucleotides not matched to a gene: 4. Germline CDR1 MNHNS, CDR2 SASEGT. There are 15 residues in the CDR3. Here the CDR3 DNA reads TGTGCCAGCAGTGAAGTAACAGGGGCGAACTATGGCTACACCTTC. Translating it yields CASSEVTGANYGYTF.